Detailed here is one TCR beta chain. The antigen remains unidentified. The treatment here: oral pan-JAK inhibitor, 5-10 mg twice daily. J lost 3 bases, V lost 7 bases, and 1 base had no gene match. Germline V lookup: CDR1 GTSNPN, CDR2 SVGIG (reference sequence). CDR3 size: 11 residues. The entry originates in a study of CD8+ T cells in alopecia areata. Findings and limits, study-wide: When scalp samples are sequenced, resident alphabeta T cells of normal skin are also captured.

cDNA serving as the sequencing template came from extracted, reverse transcribed RNA. Sequencing was performed with immunoSEQ multiplex PCR; in TCRdb, only in-frame clones are kept and a portion is missing. The sample has roughly 190,000 clones; about 65% are singletons. The receptor comes from a human donor with alopecia areata. The rearrangement links TRBV30 to TRBJ2-7; 9 positions agree with TRBD1. The starting material was CD4+ T cells sorted from blood, obtained at week 49, from a patient treated with tofacitinib. CDR3: CASGQGYEQYF. The DNA for the CDR3 is TGTGCCTCGGGACAGGGCTACGAGCAGTACTTC.